The T cell receptor (beta chain) described here comes from a study of T cell responses to AZD1222 COVID-19 vaccine. Notes on the study in general: After two AZD1222 doses, spike-specific TCR breadth and depth rose versus day 0. After the peak T cell response, and only then, were repertoires sampled. Seropositivity was recorded at baseline in only 6 or 7 AZD1222 recipients. Donor demographics were predominantly white British with a female majority; clonal diversity may be underestimated.

Germline-derived CDR1 and CDR2 are LNHDA and SQIVND (reference sequence). With 5 bases removed from V and 0 bases from J, the gap between germline ends came to 11 bases. This CDR3 spans 15 amino acids. Method: immunoSEQ multiplex PCR; TCRdb's copy keeps in-frame clones and lacks some. The table shows 170,000 or so clones, with about nine tenths occurring only once. As regards this clone: Its target is unknown.

Sequenced here: peripheral blood, sampled on day 0 of AZD1222 vaccination. This sequence joins TRBV19 and TRBJ1-3; perhaps TRBD1 as D (5 bases). The sequence was collected from an adult in good health. CDR3 amino acids: CASSPGRFSGNTIYF. The CDR3 nucleotides read TGTGCCAGTAGTCCGGGACGTTTCTCTGGAAACACCATATATTTT.